This is a list of T cell receptor beta chains from one sample in a study of patients and donors after allogeneic stem cell transplantation. Each CDR3 protein gets one entry after TCRdb re-called the RT-PCR reads with MiXCR. The table lists roughly 230,000 distinct CDR3 sequences, around an eighth of them singletons. Sequenced sample: blood, either unsorted or a sorted T cell fraction (not recorded which). The receptor set was obtained from a human donor who was either an allogeneic HSCT recipient or a stem cell or donor lymphocyte infusion donor (not recorded which). It is not recorded whose cells these are; they may come from a transplant donor. CDR3s include the opening cysteine and the closing phenylalanine or tryptophan. The D gene is left open where the match is weak. Not every row has a clone size; where given, it reads once, few, many or a size class.

V gene	J gene	D gene	clone size	CDR3 protein	CDR3 DNA
TRBV30	TRBJ1-1	-	many	CAWSTWSPNTEAFF	TGTGCCTGGAGCACTTGGAGTCCGAACACTGAAGCTTTCTTT
TRBV10-3	TRBJ2-3	-	-	CALSRAGATTDTQYF	TGTGCACTGAGCCGGGCGGGGGCGACCACAGATACGCAGTATTTT
TRBV7-3	TRBJ2-1	TRBD2	few	CASSLNPSLAGGNEQFF	TGTGCCAGCAGCTTAAATCCTTCGCTAGCGGGCGGCAATGAGCAGTTCTTC
TRBV20-1	TRBJ2-1	TRBD2	medium-sized	CSARGQTSGSYNEQFF	TGCAGTGCTAGAGGCCAGACTAGCGGCTCCTACAATGAGCAGTTCTTC
TRBV11-2	TRBJ2-1	TRBD2	few	CASRKELRGGASGNEQFF	TGTGCCAGCAGGAAAGAGCTCCGCGGGGGGGCTTCGGGGAATGAGCAGTTCTTC
TRBV3-1	TRBJ1-5	-	few	CASSQGGGVGQPQHF	TGTGCCAGCAGCCAAGGTGGGGGGGTAGGACAGCCCCAGCATTTT
TRBV12-3/TRBV12-4	TRBJ2-5	-	-	CASSGRDIRYQETQYF	TGTGCCAGCAGTGGCCGGGACATTCGGTACCAAGAGACCCAGTACTTC
TRBV7-2	TRBJ2-7	TRBD2	few	CASSLRTSGPGGYEQYF	TGTGCCAGCAGCTTAAGGACTAGCGGCCCAGGGGGCTACGAGCAGTACTTC
TRBV3-1	TRBJ2-1	TRBD2	-	CASSQDSAGGPIEQFF	TGTGCCAGCAGCCAAGATTCAGCGGGAGGGCCCATTGAGCAGTTCTTC
TRBV20-1	TRBJ2-1	-	-	CSAKTKQSSLSLFF	TGCAGTGCTAAAACTAAACAATCTTCCCTCTCCCTGTTCTTC
TRBV5-1	TRBJ2-1	-	-	CASSLGPGSGNEQFF	TGCGCCAGCAGCTTGGGGCCGGGATCGGGCAATGAGCAGTTCTTC
TRBV6-1	TRBJ1-2	-	-	CASSEGGPYYGYTF	TGTGCCAGCAGTGAAGGAGGGCCCTACTATGGCTACACCTTC
TRBV2	TRBJ1-6	TRBD1	few	CASIKDRVGSPLHF	TGTGCCAGCATCAAGGACAGGGTGGGTTCACCCCTCCACTTT
TRBV12-3/TRBV12-4	TRBJ2-2	TRBD1	few	CASSTRQGEITGELFF	TGTGCCAGCAGTACAAGACAGGGGGAGATCACCGGGGAGCTGTTTTTT
TRBV23-1	TRBJ1-5	-	few	CASSPPGHELSNQPQHF	TGCGCCAGCAGTCCCCCGGGACACGAACTTAGCAATCAGCCCCAGCATTTT
TRBV11-2	TRBJ1-1	-	-	CASSLDSPGSVGLNTEAFF	TGTGCCAGCAGCTTAGACTCACCCGGCTCCGTGGGACTGAACACTGAAGCTTTCTTT
TRBV7-9	TRBJ2-1	-	-	CASTLEGWRRDEQFF	TGTGCCAGCACCCTGGAGGGCTGGCGACGGGATGAGCAGTTCTTC
TRBV30	TRBJ2-2	-	-	CAWSVGLKDGELFF	TGTGCCTGGAGTGTAGGGCTCAAGGACGGGGAGCTGTTTTTT
TRBV29-1	TRBJ2-1	-	-	CSVEESYNEQFF	TGCAGCGTTGAAGAATCTTACAATGAGCAGTTCTTC
TRBV11-3	TRBJ2-7	TRBD2	few	CASSSLAGSDEQYF	TGTGCCAGCAGCTCCTTAGCGGGTAGCGACGAGCAGTACTTC
TRBV20-1	TRBJ2-1	-	few	CSAPTYDGSSYNEQFF	TGCAGTGCTCCAACATATGACGGGAGCTCCTACAATGAGCAGTTCTTC
TRBV15	TRBJ2-7	-	-	CATSRDGVDEQYF	TGTGCCACCAGCAGAGATGGCGTAGACGAGCAGTACTTC
TRBV20-1	TRBJ1-1	TRBD1	-	CSAVGQGMNTEAFF	TGCAGTGCTGTTGGACAGGGGATGAACACTGAAGCTTTCTTT
TRBV6-5	TRBJ1-2	-	-	CASSYSILDNYGYTF	TGTGCCAGCAGTTACTCGATTTTGGATAACTATGGCTACACCTTC
TRBV3-1	TRBJ2-1	TRBD2	few	CASSLISGSTNEQFF	TGTGCCAGCAGCCTCATTAGCGGGAGTACCAATGAGCAGTTCTTC
TRBV20-1	TRBJ2-5	TRBD2	-	CSAYEGLAGGFQETQYF	TGCAGTGCCTATGAGGGACTAGCGGGGGGTTTTCAAGAGACCCAGTACTTC
TRBV4-1	TRBJ2-7	TRBD2	-	CASSQDRTSGRLEYF	TGCGCCAGCAGCCAAGACCGGACTAGCGGGCGGCTGGAGTACTTC
TRBV19	TRBJ2-6	-	-	CASTQDSAISSGANVLTF	TGTGCCAGTACCCAGGACAGCGCTATAAGCTCTGGGGCCAACGTCCTGACTTTC
TRBV10-3	TRBJ2-5	TRBD1	-	CAISEFGTGETTQYF	TGTGCCATCAGTGAGTTCGGGACAGGTGAAACGACCCAGTACTTC
TRBV5-1	TRBJ2-5	TRBD1	many	CASSVSGGRSETQYF	TGCGCCAGCAGCGTTTCAGGGGGAAGGTCAGAGACCCAGTACTTC
TRBV30	TRBJ2-1	TRBD2	few	CACSGTSGVYNEQFF	TGTGCCTGTTCCGGGACTAGCGGGGTTTACAATGAGCAGTTCTTC
TRBV5-4	TRBJ2-5	-	-	CASSFGGGGKETQYF	TGTGCCAGCAGCTTTGGGGGGGGCGGAAAAGAGACCCAGTACTTC
TRBV6-5	TRBJ2-1	TRBD2	-	CASSYSWEGYNEQFF	TGTGCCAGCAGTTACTCGTGGGAGGGCTACAATGAGCAGTTCTTC
TRBV3-1	TRBJ1-1	-	-	CASSLMGDTEAFF	TGTGCCAGCAGCCTGATGGGGGACACTGAAGCTTTCTTT
TRBV29-1	TRBJ1-2	TRBD1	many	CSVRQGVQNKDFYTF	TGCAGCGTCCGACAGGGGGTACAAAACAAAGACTTCTACACCTTC
TRBV3-1	TRBJ2-7	TRBD2	few	CASGPGLVIHEQYF	TGTGCCAGCGGACCGGGACTAGTAATCCACGAGCAGTACTTC
TRBV11-2	TRBJ1-2	-	many	CASSLVRETGYTF	TGTGCCAGCAGCTTAGTCAGGGAAACTGGCTACACCTTC
TRBV20-1	TRBJ2-2	TRBD2	-	CSARWLAGGRGTGELFF	TGCAGTGCTAGATGGCTAGCGGGGGGGCGGGGCACCGGGGAGCTGTTTTTT
TRBV4-3	TRBJ1-1	TRBD1	-	CASSQDSTGGGLVTEAFF	TGCGCCAGCAGCCAAGATTCCACAGGGGGCGGGTTGGTTACTGAAGCTTTCTTT
TRBV27	TRBJ1-2	-	few	CASSPAGRGVGYTF	TGTGCCAGCAGCCCGGCGGGGAGGGGGGTTGGCTACACCTTC
TRBV5-1	TRBJ2-7	-	-	CASSWGGGLIYEQYF	TGCGCCAGCAGCTGGGGAGGGGGACTTATCTACGAGCAGTACTTC
TRBV24-1	TRBJ2-1	TRBD2	few	CATSWGLAENEQFF	TGTGCCACCAGTTGGGGACTAGCTGAGAATGAGCAGTTCTTC
TRBV7-2	TRBJ1-5	-	-	CASSQDSSNQPQHF	TGTGCCAGCAGCCAGGATTCAAGCAATCAGCCCCAGCATTTT
TRBV4-1	TRBJ2-7	TRBD1	few	CASSQGGQGAYEQYF	TGCGCCAGCAGCCAAGGGGGACAGGGGGCCTACGAGCAGTACTTC
TRBV20-1	TRBJ1-5	-	many	CSASMGAELLHQPQHF	TGCAGTGCTAGTATGGGGGCGGAACTTTTGCATCAGCCCCAGCATTTT
TRBV5-8	TRBJ2-3	-	few	CASSSETWGSQYF	TGTGCCAGCAGCTCGGAAACCTGGGGATCGCAGTATTTT
TRBV20-1	TRBJ1-4	-	few	CSARGGINEKLFF	TGCAGTGCTAGAGGGGGCATTAATGAAAAACTGTTTTTT
TRBV19	TRBJ2-7	-	few	CASSILYGNYEQYF	TGTGCCAGTAGTATTTTGTACGGCAATTACGAGCAGTACTTC
TRBV20-1	TRBJ2-6	-	-	CSAREMGAHLTGANVLTF	TGCAGTGCTAGAGAAATGGGGGCGCATCTGACTGGGGCCAACGTCCTGACTTTC
TRBV6-5	TRBJ2-1	-	few	CASSYSRGVGEQFF	TGTGCCAGCAGTTACTCGCGGGGAGTCGGTGAGCAGTTCTTC
TRBV29-1	TRBJ2-3	-	many	CSVPRRRAQGNTDTQYF	TGCAGCGTTCCTCGTCGACGCGCGCAGGGGAACACAGATACGCAGTATTTT
TRBV3-1	TRBJ2-3	TRBD1	-	CASSHDRGTDTQYF	TGTGCCAGCAGCCATGACAGGGGGACAGATACGCAGTATTTT
TRBV5-1	TRBJ2-7	TRBD2	many	CASSFTSGSSYEQYF	TGCGCCAGCAGCTTCACTAGCGGGAGCTCGTACGAGCAGTACTTC
TRBV2	TRBJ2-4	-	-	CASSDIGLAAKNIQYF	TGTGCCAGCAGTGATATAGGGCTCGCGGCCAAAAACATTCAGTACTTC
TRBV2	TRBJ2-3	TRBD2	-	CASSERGTSGTTDTQYF	TGTGCCAGCAGTGAAAGGGGGACTAGCGGAACCACAGATACGCAGTATTTT